This T cell receptor beta chain was recovered during a study of CD8 T cells in Susac syndrome. The authors sequenced TCR beta from blood CD8+ and CD4+ T cells. Multiple sclerosis controls were treatment-naive patients with stable or active relapsing-remitting disease. Negative isolation was used for CD8+ and CD4+ T cells and FACS enrichment for TEMRA cells. Germline values: CDR1 KGHSH, CDR2 LQKENI. V lost 3 bases and J lost 3; bases outside the gene matches: 6. The CDR3 is 15 residues long. When the RNA was reverse transcribed, random hexamers were used with an input of 0.5 to 1 ug. Across 54 Vbeta and 13 Jbeta, TCR beta CDR3 was amplified with immunoSEQ multiplex PCR. TCRdb used MiXCR to reprocess the immunoSEQ multiplex PCR reads, holding one entry per CDR3 protein. The profile shows about 250,000 distinct CDR3 sequences, 93% of them singletons.

This clonotype originated in a human donor with multiple sclerosis. Sequencing was performed on CD4+ T cells from PBMCs. This chain uses TRBV18 with TRBJ2-3; 7 bases agree with TRBD1. CDR3 region: CASSPGQVGTDTQYF. DNA for the CDR3: TGTGCCAGCTCACCCGGACAGGTGGGGACAGATACGCAGTATTTT.